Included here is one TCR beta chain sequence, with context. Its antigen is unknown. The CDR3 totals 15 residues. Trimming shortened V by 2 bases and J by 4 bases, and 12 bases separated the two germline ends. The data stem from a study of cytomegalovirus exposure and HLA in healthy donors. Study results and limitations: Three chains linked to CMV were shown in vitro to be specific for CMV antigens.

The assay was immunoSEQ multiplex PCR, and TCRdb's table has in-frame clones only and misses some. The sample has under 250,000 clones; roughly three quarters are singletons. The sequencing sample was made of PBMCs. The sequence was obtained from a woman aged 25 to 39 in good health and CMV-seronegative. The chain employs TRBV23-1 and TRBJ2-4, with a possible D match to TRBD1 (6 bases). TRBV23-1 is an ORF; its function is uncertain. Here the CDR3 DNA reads TGCGCCAGCAGTCAAAACCTAGACAGGAAAAACATTCAGTACTTC. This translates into CASSQNLDRKNIQYF.